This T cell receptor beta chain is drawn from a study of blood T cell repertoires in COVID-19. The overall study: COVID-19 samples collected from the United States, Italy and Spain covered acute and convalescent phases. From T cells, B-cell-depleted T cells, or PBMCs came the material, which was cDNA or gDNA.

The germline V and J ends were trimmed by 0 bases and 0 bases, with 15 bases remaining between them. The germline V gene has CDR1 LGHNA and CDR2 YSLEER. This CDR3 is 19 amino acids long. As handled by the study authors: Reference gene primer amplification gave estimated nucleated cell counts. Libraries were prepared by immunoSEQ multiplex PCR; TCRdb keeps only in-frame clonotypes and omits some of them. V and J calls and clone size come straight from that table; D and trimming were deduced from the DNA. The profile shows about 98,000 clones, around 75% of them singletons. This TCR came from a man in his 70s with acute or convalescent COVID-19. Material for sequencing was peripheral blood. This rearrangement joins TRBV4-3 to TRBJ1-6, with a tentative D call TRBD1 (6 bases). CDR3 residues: CASSQDLAGVSSYNSPLHF. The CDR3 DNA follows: TGCGCCAGCAGCCAAGATTTGGCAGGGGTGAGCTCCTATAATTCACCCCTCCACTTT.